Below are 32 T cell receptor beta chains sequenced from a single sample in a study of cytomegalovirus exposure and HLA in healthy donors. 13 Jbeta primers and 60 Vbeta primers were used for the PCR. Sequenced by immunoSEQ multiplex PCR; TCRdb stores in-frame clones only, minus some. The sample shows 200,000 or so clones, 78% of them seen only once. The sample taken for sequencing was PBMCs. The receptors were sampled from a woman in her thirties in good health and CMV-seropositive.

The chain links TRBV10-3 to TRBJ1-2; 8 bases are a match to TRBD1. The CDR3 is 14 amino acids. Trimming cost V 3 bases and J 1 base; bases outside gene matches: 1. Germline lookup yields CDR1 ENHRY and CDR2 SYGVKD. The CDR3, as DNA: TGTGCCATCAGTGATACAGGGGGTAACTATGGCTACACCTTC. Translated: CAISDTGGNYGYTF.

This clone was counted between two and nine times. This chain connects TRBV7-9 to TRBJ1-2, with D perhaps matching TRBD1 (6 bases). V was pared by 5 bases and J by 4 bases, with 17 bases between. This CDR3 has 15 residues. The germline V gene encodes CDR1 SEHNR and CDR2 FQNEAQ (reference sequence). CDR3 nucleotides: TGTGCCAGCAGCCCGAGCCAGGGGACGAGCTATGGCTACACCTTC. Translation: CASSPSQGTSYGYTF. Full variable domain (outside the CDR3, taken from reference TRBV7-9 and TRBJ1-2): DTGVSQNPRHKITKRGQNVTFRCDPISEHNRLYWYRQTLGQGPEFLTYFQNEAQLEKSRLLSDRFSAERPKGSFSTLEIQRTEQGDSAMYLCASSPSQGTSYGYTFGSGTRLTVV.

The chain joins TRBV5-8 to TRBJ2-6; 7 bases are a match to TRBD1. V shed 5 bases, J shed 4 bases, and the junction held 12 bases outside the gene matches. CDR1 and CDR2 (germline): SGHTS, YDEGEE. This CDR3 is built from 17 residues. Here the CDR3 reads CASSRVGGVVGANVLTF. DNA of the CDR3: TGTGCCAGCAGTCGGGTAGGGGGCGTGGTGGGGGCCAACGTCCTGACTTTC.

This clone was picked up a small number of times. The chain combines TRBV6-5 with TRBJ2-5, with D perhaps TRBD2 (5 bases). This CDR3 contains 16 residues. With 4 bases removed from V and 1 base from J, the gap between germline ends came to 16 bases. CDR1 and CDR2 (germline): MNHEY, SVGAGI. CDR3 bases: TGTGCCAGCAGTTCGCGGCTAGCATGGATCCAAGAGACCCAGTACTTC. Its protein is CASSSRLAWIQETQYF.

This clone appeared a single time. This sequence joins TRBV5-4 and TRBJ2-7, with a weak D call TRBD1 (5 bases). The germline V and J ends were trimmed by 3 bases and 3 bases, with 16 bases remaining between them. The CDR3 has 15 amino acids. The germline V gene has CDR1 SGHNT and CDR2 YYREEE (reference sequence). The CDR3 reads CASSSRDVSLYEQYF. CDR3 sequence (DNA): TGTGCCAGCAGCTCCAGGGATGTCTCTCTCTACGAGCAGTACTTC.

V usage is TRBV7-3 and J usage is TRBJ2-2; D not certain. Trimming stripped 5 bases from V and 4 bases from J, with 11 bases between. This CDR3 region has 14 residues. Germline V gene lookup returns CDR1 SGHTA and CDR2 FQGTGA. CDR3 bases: TGTGCCAGCAGCGCGAGACAAGCCACCGGGGAGCTGTTTTTT. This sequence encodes CASSARQATGELFF. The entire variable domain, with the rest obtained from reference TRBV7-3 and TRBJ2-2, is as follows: GAGVSQTPSNKVTEKGKYVELRCDPISGHTALYWYRQSLGQGPEFLIYFQGTGAADDSGLPNDRFFAVRPEGSVSTLKIQRTERGDSAVYLCASSARQATGELFFGEGSRLTVL.

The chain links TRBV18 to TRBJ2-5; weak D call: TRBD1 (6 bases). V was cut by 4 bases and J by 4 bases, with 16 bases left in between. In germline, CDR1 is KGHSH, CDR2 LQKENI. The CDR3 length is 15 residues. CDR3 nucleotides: TGTGCCAGCTCACTCCTACAGGGAACCCCAGAGACCCAGTACTTC. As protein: CASSLLQGTPETQYF.

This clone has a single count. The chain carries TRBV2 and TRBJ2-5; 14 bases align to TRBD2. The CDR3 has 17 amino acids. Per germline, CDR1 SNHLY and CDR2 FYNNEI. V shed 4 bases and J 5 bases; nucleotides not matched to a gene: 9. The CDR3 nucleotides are TGTGCCAGCAGTGCCCTTAGGGGACTAGCGGGAGAGGAGACCCAGTACTTC. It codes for CASSALRGLAGEETQYF. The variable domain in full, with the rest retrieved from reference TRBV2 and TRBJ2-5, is EPEVTQTPSHQVTQMGQEVILRCVPISNHLYFYWYRQILGQKVEFLVSFYNNEISEKSEIFDDQFSVERPDGSNFTLKIRSTKLEDSAMYFCASSALRGLAGEETQYFGPGTRLLVL.

Here the CDR3 DNA reads TGTGCCAGTAGTACCCTCGGGGGGGACGGCTACACCTTC. Translating it yields CASSTLGGDGYTF. The chain joins TRBV19 to TRBJ1-2, with D possibly matching TRBD1 (5 bases). Germline V gene lookup returns CDR1 LNHDA and CDR2 SQIVND (reference sequence). V gave up 4 bases and J gave up 8 bases, with 14 bases separating them. This CDR3 is built from 13 residues.

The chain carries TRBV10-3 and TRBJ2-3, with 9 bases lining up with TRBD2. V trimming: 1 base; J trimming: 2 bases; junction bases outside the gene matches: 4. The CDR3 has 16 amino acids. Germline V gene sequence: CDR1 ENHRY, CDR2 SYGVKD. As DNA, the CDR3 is TGTGCCATCAGTGAGTTATCTAGCGGGGTCACAGATACGCAGTATTTT. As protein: CAISELSSGVTDTQYF.

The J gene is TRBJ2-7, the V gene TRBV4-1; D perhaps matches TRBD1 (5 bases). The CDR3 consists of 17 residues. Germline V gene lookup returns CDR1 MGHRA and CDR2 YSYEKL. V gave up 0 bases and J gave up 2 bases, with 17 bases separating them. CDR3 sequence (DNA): TGCGCCAGCAGCCAAGATTTTGGCAGACAGCGCGCCTACGAGCAGTACTTC. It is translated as CASSQDFGRQRAYEQYF.

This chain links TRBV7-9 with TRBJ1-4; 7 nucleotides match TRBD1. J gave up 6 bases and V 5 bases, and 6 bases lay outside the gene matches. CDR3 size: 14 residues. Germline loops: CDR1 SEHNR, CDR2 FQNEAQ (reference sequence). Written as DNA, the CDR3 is TGTGCCAGCAGCCTCAACAGGGGTCATGAAAAACTGTTTTTT. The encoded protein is CASSLNRGHEKLFF.

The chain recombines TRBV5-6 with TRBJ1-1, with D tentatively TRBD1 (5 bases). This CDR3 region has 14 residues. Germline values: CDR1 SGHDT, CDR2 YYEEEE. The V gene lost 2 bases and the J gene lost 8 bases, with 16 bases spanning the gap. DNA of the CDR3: TGTGCCAGCAGCTTAGGCCAGGGCGAGCTCGAAGCTTTCTTT. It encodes CASSLGQGELEAFF.

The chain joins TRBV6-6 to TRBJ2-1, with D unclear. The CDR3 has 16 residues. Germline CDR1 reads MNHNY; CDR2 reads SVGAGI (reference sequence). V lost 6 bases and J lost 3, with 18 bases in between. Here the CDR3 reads CASSLSPRDGYNEQFF. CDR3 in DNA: TGTGCCAGCAGCCTTAGCCCACGCGACGGCTACAATGAGCAGTTCTTC.

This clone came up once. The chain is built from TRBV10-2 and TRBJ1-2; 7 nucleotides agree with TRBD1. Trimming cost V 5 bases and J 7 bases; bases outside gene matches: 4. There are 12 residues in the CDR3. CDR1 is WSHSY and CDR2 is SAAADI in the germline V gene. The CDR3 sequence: CASSTGQPGYTF. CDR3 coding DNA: TGCGCCAGCAGTACGGGACAGCCTGGCTACACCTTC.

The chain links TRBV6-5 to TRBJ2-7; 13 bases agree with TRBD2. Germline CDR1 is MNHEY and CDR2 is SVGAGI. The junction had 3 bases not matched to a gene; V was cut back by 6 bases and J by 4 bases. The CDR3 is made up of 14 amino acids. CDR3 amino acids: CASSWTSGRYEQYF. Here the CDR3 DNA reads TGTGCCAGCAGCTGGACTAGCGGGAGATACGAGCAGTACTTC.

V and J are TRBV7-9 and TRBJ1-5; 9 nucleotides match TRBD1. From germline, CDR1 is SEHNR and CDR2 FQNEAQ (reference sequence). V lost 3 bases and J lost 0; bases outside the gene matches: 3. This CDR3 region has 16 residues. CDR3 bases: TGTGCCAGCAGCTTTGGGACAGGGCTTAGCAATCAGCCCCAGCATTTT. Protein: CASSFGTGLSNQPQHF.

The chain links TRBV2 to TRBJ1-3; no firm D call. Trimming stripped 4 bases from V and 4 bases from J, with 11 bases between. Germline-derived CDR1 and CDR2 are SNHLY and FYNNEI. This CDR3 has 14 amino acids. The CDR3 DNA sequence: TGTGCCAGCAGTGCGGACTCTTTGGGAAACACCATATATTTT. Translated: CASSADSLGNTIYF.

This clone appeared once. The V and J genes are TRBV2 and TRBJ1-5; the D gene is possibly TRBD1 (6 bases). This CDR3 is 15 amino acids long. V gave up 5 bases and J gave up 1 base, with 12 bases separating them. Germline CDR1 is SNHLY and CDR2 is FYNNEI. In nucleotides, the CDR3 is TGTGCCAGCAGTCTGACGACAGGCAGCAATCAGCCCCAGCATTTT. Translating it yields CASSLTTGSNQPQHF.

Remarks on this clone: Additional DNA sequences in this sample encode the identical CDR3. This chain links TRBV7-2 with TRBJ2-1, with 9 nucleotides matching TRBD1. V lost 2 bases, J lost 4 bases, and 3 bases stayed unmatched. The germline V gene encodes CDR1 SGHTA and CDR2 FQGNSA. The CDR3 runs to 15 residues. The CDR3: CASSLTGGRYNEQFF. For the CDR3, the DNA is TGTGCCAGCAGCTTAACAGGGGGCCGGTACAATGAGCAGTTCTTC.

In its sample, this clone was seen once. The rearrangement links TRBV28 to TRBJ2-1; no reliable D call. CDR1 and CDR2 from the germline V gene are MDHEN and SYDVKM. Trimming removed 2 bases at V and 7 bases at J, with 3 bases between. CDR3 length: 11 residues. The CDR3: CASSLANEQFF. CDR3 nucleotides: TGTGCCAGCAGTTTAGCGAATGAGCAGTTCTTC.

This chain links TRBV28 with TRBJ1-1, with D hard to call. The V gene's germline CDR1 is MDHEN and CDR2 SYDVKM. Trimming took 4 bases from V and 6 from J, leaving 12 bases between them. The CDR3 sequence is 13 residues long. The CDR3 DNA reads TGTGCCAGCAGTTCTGAGTTGTCCGCTGAAGCTTTCTTT. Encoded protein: CASSSELSAEAFF.

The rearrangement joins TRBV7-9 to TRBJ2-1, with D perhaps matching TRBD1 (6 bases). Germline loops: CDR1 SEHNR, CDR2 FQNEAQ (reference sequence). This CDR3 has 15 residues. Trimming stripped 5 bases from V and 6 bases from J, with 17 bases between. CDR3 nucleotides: TGTGCCAGCAGCCTGCGTTCCGGGACACGCAATGAGCAGTTCTTC. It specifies CASSLRSGTRNEQFF.

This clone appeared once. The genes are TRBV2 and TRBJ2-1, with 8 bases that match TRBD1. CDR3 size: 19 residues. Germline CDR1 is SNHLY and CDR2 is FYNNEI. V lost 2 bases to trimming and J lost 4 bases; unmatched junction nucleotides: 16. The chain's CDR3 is CASSETAGGTLHQYNEQFF. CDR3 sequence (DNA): TGTGCCAGCAGTGAAACGGCAGGGGGCACCCTACATCAATACAATGAGCAGTTCTTC.

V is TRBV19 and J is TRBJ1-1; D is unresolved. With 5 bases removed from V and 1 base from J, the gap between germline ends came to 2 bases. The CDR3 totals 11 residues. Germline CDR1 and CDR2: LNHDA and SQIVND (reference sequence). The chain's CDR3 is CASSRNTEAFF. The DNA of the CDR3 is TGTGCCAGTAGTCGGAACACTGAAGCTTTCTTT.

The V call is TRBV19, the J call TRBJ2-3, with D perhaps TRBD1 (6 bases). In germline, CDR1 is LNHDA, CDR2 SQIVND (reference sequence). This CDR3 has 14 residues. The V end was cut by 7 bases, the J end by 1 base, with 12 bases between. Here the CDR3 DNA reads TGTGCCAGTACTCAGGGGCCAGGCACAGATACGCAGTATTTT. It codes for CASTQGPGTDTQYF.

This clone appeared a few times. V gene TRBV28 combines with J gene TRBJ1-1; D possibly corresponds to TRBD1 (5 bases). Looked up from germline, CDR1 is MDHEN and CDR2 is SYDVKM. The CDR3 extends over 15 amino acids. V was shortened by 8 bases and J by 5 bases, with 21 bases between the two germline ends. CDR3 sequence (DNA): TGTGCCAGCCTTACCCTAGGGCAGGGTGGAACTGAAGCTTTCTTT. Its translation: CASLTLGQGGTEAFF.

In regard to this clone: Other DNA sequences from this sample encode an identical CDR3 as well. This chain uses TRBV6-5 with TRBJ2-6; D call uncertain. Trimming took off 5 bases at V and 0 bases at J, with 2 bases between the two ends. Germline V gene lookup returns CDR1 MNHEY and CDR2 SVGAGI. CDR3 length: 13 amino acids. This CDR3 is CASSLSGANVLTF. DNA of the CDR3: TGTGCCAGCAGTCTCTCTGGGGCCAACGTCCTGACTTTC.

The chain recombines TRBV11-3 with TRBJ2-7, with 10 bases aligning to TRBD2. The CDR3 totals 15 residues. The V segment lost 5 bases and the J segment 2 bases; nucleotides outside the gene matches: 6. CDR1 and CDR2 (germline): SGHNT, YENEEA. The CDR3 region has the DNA TGTGCCAGCAGCCGGACTAGCGGTATCACCTACGAGCAGTACTTC. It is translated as CASSRTSGITYEQYF.

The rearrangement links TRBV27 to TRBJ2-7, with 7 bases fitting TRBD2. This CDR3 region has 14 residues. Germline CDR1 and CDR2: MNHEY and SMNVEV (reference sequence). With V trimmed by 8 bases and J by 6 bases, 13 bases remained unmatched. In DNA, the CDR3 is TGTGCCAGCCGGAGGGCGGGAGTTGCTTCCGAGCAGTACTTC. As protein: CASRRAGVASEQYF.

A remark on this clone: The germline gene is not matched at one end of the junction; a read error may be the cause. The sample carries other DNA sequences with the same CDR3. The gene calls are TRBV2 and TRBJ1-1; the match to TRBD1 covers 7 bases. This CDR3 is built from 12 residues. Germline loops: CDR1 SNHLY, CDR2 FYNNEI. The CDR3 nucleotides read TGTGCCAGCAGGGGGGACAGCACTGAAGCCTTCTTT. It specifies CASRGDSTEAFF.

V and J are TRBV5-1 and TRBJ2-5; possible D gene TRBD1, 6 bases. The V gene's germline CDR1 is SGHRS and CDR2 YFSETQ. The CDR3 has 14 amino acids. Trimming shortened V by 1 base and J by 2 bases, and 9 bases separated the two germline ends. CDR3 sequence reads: CASSLRGLQETQYF. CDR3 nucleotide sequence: TGCGCCAGCAGCTTGAGGGGGTTACAAGAGACCCAGTACTTC.